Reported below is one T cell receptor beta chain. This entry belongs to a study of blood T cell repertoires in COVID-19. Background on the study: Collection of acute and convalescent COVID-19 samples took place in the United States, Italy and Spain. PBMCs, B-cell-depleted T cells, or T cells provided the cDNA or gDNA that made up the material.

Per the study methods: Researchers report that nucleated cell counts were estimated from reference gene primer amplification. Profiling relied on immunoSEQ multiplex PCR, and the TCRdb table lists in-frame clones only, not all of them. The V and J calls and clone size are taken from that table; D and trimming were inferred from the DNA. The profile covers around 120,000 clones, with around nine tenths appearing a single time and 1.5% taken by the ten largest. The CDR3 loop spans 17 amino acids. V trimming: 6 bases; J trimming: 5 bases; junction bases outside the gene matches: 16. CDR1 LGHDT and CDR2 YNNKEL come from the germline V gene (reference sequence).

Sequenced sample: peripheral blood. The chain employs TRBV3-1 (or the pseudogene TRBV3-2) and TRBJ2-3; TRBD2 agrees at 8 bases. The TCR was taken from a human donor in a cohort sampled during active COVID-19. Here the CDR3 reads CASSPISGGLGGDTQYF. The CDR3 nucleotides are TGTGCCAGCAGTCCTATTAGTGGGGGACTAGGGGGAGATACGCAGTATTTT.